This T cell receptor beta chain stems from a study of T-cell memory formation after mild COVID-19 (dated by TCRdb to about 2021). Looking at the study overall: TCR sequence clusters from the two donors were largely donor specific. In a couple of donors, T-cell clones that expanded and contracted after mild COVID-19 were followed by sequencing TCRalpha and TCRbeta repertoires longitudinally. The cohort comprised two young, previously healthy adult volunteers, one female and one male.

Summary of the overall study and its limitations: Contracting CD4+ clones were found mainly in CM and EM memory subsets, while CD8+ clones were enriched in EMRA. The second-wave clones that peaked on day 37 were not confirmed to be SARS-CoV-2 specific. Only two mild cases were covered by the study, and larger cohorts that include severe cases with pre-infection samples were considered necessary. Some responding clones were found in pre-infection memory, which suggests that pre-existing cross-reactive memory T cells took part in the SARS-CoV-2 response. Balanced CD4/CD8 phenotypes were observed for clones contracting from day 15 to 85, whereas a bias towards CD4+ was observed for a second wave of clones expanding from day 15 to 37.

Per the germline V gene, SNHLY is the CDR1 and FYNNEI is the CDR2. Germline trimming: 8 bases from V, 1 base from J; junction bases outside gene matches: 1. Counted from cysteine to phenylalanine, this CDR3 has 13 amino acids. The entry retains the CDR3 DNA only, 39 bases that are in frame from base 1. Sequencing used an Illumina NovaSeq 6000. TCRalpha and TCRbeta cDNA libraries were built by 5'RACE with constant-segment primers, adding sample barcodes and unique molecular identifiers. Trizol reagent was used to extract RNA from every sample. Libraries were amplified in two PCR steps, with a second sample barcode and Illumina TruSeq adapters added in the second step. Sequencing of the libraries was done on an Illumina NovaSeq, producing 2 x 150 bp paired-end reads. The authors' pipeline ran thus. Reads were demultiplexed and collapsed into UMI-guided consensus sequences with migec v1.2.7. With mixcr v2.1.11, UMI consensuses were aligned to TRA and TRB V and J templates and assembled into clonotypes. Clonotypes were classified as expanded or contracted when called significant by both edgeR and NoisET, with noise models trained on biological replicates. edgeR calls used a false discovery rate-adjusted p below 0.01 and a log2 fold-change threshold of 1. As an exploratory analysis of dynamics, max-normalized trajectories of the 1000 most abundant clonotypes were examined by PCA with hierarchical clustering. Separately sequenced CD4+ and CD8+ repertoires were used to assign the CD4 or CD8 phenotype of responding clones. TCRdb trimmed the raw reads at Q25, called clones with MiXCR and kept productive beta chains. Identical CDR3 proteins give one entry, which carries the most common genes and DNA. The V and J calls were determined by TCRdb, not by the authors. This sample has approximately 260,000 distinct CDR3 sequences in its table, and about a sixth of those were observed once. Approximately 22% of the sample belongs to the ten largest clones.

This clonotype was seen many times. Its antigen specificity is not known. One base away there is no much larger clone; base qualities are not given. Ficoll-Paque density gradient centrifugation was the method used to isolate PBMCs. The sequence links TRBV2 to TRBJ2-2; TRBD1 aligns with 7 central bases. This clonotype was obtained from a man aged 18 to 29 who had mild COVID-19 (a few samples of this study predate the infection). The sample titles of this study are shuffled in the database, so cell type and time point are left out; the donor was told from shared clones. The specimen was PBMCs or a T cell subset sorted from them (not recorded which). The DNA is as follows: TGTGCCAGCCGACAGGGGAACACCGGGGAGCTGTTTTTT. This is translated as CASRQGNTGELFF.